The T cell receptor beta chain under discussion was sequenced for a study of blood T cell repertoires in COVID-19. Overall study: Italy, Spain and the United States were the sources of the convalescent and acute COVID-19 samples.

Per the original data handling: Reference gene primers were amplified, and this amplification served to estimate nucleated cell counts. Sequencing used immunoSEQ multiplex PCR; TCRdb keeps in-frame clones, though not all of them. For V, J and clone size, that table is used; D and trimming come from the DNA. Of 250,000 or so clones in the sample, 84% were seen once. This clone showed up just a few times. CDR3 length: 13 amino acids. Per the germline V gene, CDR1 is WSHSY and CDR2 is SAAADI. Trimming left V 6 bases short and J 5 bases short, with 13 bases between. Enrolled through a virtual design, the participants were between roughly 18 and 95 years of age and came from some 25 US areas. Each recovered donor of Cohort 3 presented with two negative PCRs, clearance, or symptom resolution.

This clonotype originated in a man in his fifties or sixties who had recovered from COVID-19. The specimen sequenced was PBMCs or T cells enriched from blood (not recorded which). The chain carries TRBV10-2 and TRBJ1-1, with D possibly matching TRBD1 (6 bases). CDR3 in DNA: TGCGCCAGCAGGGCGGGGGCGGTGACTGAAGCTTTCTTT. Amino acid sequence: CASRAGAVTEAFF.